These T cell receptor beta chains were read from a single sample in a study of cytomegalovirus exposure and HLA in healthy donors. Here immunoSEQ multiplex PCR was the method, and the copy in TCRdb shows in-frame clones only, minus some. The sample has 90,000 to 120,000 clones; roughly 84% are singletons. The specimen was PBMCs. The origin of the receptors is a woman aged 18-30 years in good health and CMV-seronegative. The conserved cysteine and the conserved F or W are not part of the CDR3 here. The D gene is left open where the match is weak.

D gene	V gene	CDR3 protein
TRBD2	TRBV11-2	ASSLGSSGADNEQF
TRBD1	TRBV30	AWGTGTAAYEQY
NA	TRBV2	ASGGQRGYEQY
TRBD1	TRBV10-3	AISEAGQGNYGYT
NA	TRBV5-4	ASSLLVQETQY
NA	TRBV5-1	ASGPGIVETQY
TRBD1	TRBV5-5	ASSYAGGRSYNSPLH
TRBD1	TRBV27	ASSYRQGRTDTQY
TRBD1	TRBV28	ASSNRGRGEKLF
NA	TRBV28	ASRVPGGKAYEQY
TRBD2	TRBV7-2	ASSLGGLAAGGLETQY
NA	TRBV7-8	ASMLRVTGRTYEQY
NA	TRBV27	ASSPGLDTGELF
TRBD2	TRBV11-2	ASSLPSGGAYNEQF
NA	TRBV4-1	ASSQGVGENTEAF
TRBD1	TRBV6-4	ASSEHPGQGQETQY
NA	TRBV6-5	ASNWGGESTDTQY
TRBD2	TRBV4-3	ASSQDLGPGRGSTDTQY
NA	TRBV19	ASTPLGSCGYT
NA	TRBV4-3	ASSPRGYTDTQY
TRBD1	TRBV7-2	ASSHPRDSFYEQY
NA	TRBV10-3	AISVKDNYEQY
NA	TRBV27	ASSPVSTDTQY
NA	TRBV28	ASSSPERGYGYT
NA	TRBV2	ASSPRAAGSSYNEQF
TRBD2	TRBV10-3	AIKSGTSALNEQF
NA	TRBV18	ASSPFRGYAKNIQY
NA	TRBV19	ASRLTELQPQH
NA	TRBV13	ASSSTGSMNTEAF
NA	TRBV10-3	VIRETDANTGELF
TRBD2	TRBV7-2	ASSMGLGGQETQY
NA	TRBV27	ASSGSGEQY
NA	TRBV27	ASSRTGVYGYT
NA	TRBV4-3	ASSQTDGYNEQF
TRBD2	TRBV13	ASSTWTSGGYEQF
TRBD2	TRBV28	ASSSTPPRGGRDEQY
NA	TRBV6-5	ASSPKNLANEKLF
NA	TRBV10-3	AIRLGGPSYEQY
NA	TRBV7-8	ASSPRGRTEAF
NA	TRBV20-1	SVVRRETQY
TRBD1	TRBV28	ASNLGSLDRGYEQY
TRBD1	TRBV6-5	ASSYWGQVRTGELF
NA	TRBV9	ASSVGSGTQY
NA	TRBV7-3	ASSLTREETQY
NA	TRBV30	AWSFLINSPLH
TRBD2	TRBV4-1	ASSPDTGLAAQY